One sample yielded the 15 T cell receptor beta chains listed below, sequenced in a study of PD-1 blockade in mismatch repair-deficient tumors. Clones were read by immunoSEQ multiplex PCR, and TCRdb kept only the in-frame ones, dropping some. The table shows 100,000 to 150,000 clones, with about 86% occurring only once. Here the sequenced sample was peripheral blood, taken 44 weeks after starting pembrolizumab. The receptors originated from an adult with mismatch repair-deficient cancer.

DNA of the CDR3: TGCGCCAGCAGCCAAGAAAGCGGACAGGGGGCGTTGAACATTCAGTACTTC. Protein: CASSQESGQGALNIQYF. The chain recombines TRBV4-1 with TRBJ2-4, with 11 bases lining up with TRBD1. Trimming cost V 0 bases and J 7 bases; bases outside gene matches: 8. The CDR3 length is 17 residues. In germline, CDR1 is MGHRA, CDR2 YSYEKL.

V usage is TRBV6-5 and J usage is TRBJ2-1; D not resolved. This CDR3 contains 11 residues. Germline V CDR1 and CDR2: MNHEY, SVGAGI. V lost 10 bases and J lost 4, with 8 bases in between. The CDR3 DNA reads TGTGCCACCTTGAGGTACAATGAGCAGTTCTTC. It translates to CATLRYNEQFF.

The chain employs TRBV6-6 and TRBJ1-2, with 7 bases matching TRBD1. The CDR3 length is 13 residues. V gave up 9 bases and J gave up 5 bases; unmatched junction bases: 9. Germline V gene lookup returns CDR1 MNHNY and CDR2 SVGAGI (reference sequence). The CDR3 DNA reads as TGTGCCAGTACACGAGGGGGCATTTATGGCTACACCTTC. This encodes CASTRGGIYGYTF.

This chain links TRBV9 with TRBJ2-1; 11 bases match TRBD2. This CDR3 is built from 16 residues. Germline values: CDR1 SGDLS, CDR2 YYNGEE. V lost 1 base, J lost 9 bases, and 9 bases stayed unmatched. This chain's CDR3 is CASSVRVAGGPGEQFF. For the CDR3, the DNA is TGTGCCAGCAGCGTACGGGTAGCGGGAGGGCCAGGTGAGCAGTTCTTC.

This sequence joins TRBV6-5 and TRBJ1-5; D may be TRBD1 (5 bases). CDR3 length: 15 residues. From germline, CDR1 is MNHEY and CDR2 SVGAGI. Trimming pared 4 bases from V and 0 bases from J, leaving 10 bases between. CDR3 bases: TGTGCCAGCAGTTTGACAGTTTATAGCAATCAGCCCCAGCATTTT. It specifies CASSLTVYSNQPQHF.

V usage is TRBV4-3 and J usage is TRBJ1-5, with a possible D match to TRBD1 (5 bases). Trimming stripped 0 bases from V and 5 bases from J, with 14 bases between. Germline values: CDR1 LGHNA, CDR2 YSLEER. This CDR3 is 16 amino acids long. The chain's CDR3 is CASSQDKGQGYQPQHF. The CDR3 nucleotides are TGCGCCAGCAGCCAAGATAAAGGTCAGGGCTATCAGCCCCAGCATTTT.

The V and J genes are TRBV28 and TRBJ2-7, with 7 bases fitting TRBD2. There are 15 residues in the CDR3. The ends lost 6 bases at V and 3 bases at J; junction bases unmatched: 11. CDR1 and CDR2 (germline): MDHEN, SYDVKM. CDR3 bases: TGTGCCAGCAGCCCCATTGTGGGGGGGGTCTACGAGCAGTACTTC. Translating gives CASSPIVGGVYEQYF. The full variable domain, in which reference TRBV28 and TRBJ2-7 provide the parts outside the CDR3, is DVKVTQSSRYLVKRTGEKVFLECVQDMDHENMFWYRQDPGLGLRLIYFSYDVKMKEKGDIPEGYSVSREKKERFSLILESASTNQTSMYLCASSPIVGGVYEQYFGPGTRLTVT.

The CDR3 reads CASSMGLALTDTQYF. Written as DNA, the CDR3 is TGTGCCAGTAGTATGGGGCTAGCGCTTACAGATACGCAGTATTTT. The chain couples TRBV19 to TRBJ2-3, with D possibly matching TRBD2 (6 bases). The CDR3 contains 15 residues. Germline CDR1 LNHDA, CDR2 SQIVND (reference sequence). V lost 3 bases to trimming and J lost 3 bases, with 13 bases between them.

CDR3 coding DNA: TGTGCTAGTGGGTCATCCGGAGCTTTCTTT. This codes for CASGSSGAFF. The chain has TRBV12-5 and TRBJ1-1; D gene unclear. Trimming cost V 6 bases and J 10 bases, with 9 bases left between them. CDR1 is LGHNT, CDR2 FRNRAP, per germline. This CDR3 has 10 amino acids.

The CDR3, as DNA: TGTGCCAGCAGACTAGCGCTATCGGGAGATACGCAGTATTTT. Translating it yields CASRLALSGDTQYF. The chain uses TRBV28 and TRBJ2-3; 7 nucleotides align to TRBD2. Germline V gives CDR1 MDHEN, CDR2 SYDVKM. This CDR3 is built from 14 residues. Trimming at V came to 6 bases and at J to 5 bases, leaving 8 bases not matched to a gene. Combining the CDR3 with reference TRBV28 and TRBJ2-3 gives the whole variable domain DVKVTQSSRYLVKRTGEKVFLECVQDMDHENMFWYRQDPGLGLRLIYFSYDVKMKEKGDIPEGYSVSREKKERFSLILESASTNQTSMYLCASRLALSGDTQYFGPGTRLTVL.

The chain has TRBV27 and TRBJ2-1; D is undetermined. Between the trimmed V and J ends, which lost 6 bases and 7 bases, there was a span of 13 bases. Germline V lookup: CDR1 MNHEY, CDR2 SMNVEV (reference sequence). This CDR3 has 13 amino acids. The CDR3 here is CASRTLIGNEQFF. The CDR3 DNA follows: TGTGCCAGCAGAACCCTTATAGGGAATGAGCAGTTCTTC.

CDR3 in DNA: TGTGCCAGTAGTCCCAGGGACAGGGGGCTCCACGAGCAGTACTTC. It encodes CASSPRDRGLHEQYF. This chain links TRBV19 with TRBJ2-7; 12 bases fit TRBD1. CDR1 and CDR2 (germline): LNHDA, SQIVND (reference sequence). This CDR3 comprises 15 residues. V dropped 5 bases and J dropped 5; count of bases not matched to a gene: 7.

The rearrangement uses TRBV28 and TRBJ2-1, with D hard to call. V shed 6 bases and J shed 5 bases, with 17 bases lying between them. CDR3 length equals 15 residues. Germline CDR1 is MDHEN and CDR2 is SYDVKM. Here the CDR3 DNA reads TGTGCCAGCAGAAGAGACGGCCTGTCGGACAATGAGCAGTTCTTC. Protein sequence: CASRRDGLSDNEQFF.

The chain couples TRBV7-2 to TRBJ2-7; D is perhaps TRBD1 or TRBD2 (5 bases each). The CDR3 is made up of 14 amino acids. Germline assignment: CDR1 SGHTA and CDR2 FQGNSA. Deletions cut 1 base from V and 3 bases from J, with 10 bases between. The CDR3 nucleotides are TGTGCCAGCAGCTTAGGGGGACCTAACTACGAGCAGTACTTC. This codes for CASSLGGPNYEQYF.

This clone was counted a single time. The chain employs TRBV5-4 and TRBJ1-1; D uncertain. The V and J ends lost 3 bases and 0 bases respectively, with 21 bases between them. Germline loops: CDR1 SGHNT, CDR2 YYREEE (reference sequence). The CDR3 contains 18 residues. The CDR3 nucleotides are TGTGCCAGCAGCTCACCTCACCGGGCCTCAAACATGAACACTGAAGCTTTCTTT. Protein product: CASSSPHRASNMNTEAFF.